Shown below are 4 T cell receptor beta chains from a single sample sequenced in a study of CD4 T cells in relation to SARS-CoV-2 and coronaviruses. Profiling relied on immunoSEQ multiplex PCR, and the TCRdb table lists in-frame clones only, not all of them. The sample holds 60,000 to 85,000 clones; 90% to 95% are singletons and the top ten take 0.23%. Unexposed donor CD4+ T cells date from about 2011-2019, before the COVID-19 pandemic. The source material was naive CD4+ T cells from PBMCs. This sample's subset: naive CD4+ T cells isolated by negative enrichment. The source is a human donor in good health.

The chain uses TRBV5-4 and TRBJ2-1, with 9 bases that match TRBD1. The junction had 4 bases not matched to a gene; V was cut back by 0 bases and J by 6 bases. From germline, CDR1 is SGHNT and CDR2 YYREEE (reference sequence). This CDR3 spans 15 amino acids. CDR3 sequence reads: CASSLGNRGRNEQFF. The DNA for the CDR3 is TGTGCCAGCAGCTTGGGTAACAGGGGGCGCAATGAGCAGTTCTTC. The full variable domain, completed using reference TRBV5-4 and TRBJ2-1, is ETGVTQSPTHLIKTRGQQVTLRCSSQSGHNTVSWYQQALGQGPQFIFQYYREEENGRGNFPPRFSGLQFPNYSSELNVNALELDDSALYLCASSLGNRGRNEQFFGPGTRLTVL.

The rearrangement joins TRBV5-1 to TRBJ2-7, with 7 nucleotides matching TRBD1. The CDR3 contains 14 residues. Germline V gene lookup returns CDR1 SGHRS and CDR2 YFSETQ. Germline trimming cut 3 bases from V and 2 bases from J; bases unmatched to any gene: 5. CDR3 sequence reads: CASSSRTGTYEQYF. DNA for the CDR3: TGCGCCAGCAGCTCTCGGACAGGAACCTACGAGCAGTACTTC.

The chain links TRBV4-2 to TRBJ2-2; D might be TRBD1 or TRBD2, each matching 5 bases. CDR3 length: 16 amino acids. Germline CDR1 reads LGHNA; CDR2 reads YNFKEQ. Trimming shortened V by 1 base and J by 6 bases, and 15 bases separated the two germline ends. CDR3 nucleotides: TGTGCCAGCAGCCAAGTGGACCGCCGAGGGGCCGGGGAGCTGTTTTTT. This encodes CASSQVDRRGAGELFF.

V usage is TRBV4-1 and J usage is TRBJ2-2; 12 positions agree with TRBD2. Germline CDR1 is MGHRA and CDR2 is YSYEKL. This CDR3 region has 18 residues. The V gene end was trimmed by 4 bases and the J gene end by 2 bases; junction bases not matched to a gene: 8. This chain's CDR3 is CASSLTGLAGTNTGELFF. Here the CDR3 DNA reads TGCGCCAGCAGCCTTACAGGACTAGCGGGGACTAACACCGGGGAGCTGTTTTTT.